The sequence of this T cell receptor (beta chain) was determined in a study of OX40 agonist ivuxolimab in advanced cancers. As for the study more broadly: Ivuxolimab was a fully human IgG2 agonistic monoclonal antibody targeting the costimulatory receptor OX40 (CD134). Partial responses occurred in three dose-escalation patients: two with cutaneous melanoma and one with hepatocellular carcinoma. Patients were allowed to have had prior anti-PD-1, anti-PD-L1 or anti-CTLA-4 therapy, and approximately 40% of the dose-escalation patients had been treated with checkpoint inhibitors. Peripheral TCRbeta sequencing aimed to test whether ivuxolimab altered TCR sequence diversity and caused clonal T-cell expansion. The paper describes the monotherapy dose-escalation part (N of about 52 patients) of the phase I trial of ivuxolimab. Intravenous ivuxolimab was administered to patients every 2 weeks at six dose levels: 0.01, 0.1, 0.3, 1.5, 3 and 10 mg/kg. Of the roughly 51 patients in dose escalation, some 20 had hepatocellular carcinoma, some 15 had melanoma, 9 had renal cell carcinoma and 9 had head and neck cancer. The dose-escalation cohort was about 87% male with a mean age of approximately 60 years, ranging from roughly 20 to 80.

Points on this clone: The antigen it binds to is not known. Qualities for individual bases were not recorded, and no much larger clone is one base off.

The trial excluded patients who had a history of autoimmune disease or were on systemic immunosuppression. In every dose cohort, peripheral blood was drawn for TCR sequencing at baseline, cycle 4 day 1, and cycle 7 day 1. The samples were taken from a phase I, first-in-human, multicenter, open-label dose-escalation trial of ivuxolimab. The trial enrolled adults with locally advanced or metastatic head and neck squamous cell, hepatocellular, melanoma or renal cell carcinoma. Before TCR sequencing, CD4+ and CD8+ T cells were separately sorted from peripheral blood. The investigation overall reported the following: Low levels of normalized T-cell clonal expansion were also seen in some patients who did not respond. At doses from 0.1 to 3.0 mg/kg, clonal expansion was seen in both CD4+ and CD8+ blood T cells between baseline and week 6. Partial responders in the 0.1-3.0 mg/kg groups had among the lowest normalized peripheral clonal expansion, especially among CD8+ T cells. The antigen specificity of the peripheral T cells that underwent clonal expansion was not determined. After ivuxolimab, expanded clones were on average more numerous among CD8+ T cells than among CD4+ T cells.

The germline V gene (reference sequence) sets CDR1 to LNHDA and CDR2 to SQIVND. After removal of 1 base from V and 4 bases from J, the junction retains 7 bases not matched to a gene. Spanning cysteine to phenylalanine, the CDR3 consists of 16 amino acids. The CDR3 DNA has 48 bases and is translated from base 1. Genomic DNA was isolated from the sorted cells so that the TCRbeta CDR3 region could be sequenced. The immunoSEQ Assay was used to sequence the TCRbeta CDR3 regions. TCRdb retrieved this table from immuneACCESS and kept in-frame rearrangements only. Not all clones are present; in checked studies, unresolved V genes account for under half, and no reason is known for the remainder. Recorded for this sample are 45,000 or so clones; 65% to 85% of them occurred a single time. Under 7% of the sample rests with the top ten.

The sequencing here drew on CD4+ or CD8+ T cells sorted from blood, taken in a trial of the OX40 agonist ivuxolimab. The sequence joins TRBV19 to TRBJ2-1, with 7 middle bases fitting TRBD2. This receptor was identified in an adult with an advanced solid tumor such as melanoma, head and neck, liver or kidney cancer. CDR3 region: CASSIGFGGGYNEQFF. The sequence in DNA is TGTGCCAGTAGTATAGGGTTTGGGGGAGGGTACAATGAGCAGTTCTTC.